This TCR beta chain was sequenced for a study of technical replicates of blood from a few donors. Assay: immunoSEQ multiplex PCR; the TCRdb copy retains only in-frame clones and omits some. This table has some 17,000 clones, over 75% appearing once. The CDR3 is 14 amino acids. Germline V gives CDR1 SGHAT, CDR2 FQNNGV. V trimming: 5 bases; J trimming: 3 bases; junction bases outside the gene matches: 4. The gene calls are TRBV11-2 and TRBJ2-5; 9 nucleotides agree with TRBD1. The sample was PBMCs. The TCR sequence derives from a human donor in good health. CDR3 protein: CASSGRDREETQYF. CDR3 DNA sequence: TGTGCCAGCAGCGGCCGGGACAGGGAAGAGACCCAGTACTTC.